These 24 T cell receptor beta chains came from one sample sequenced in a study of neurological immune-mediated disorders. A single record per CDR3 protein comes from TCRdb applying MiXCR to the 5' RACE reads. The sample has 95,000 to 110,000 distinct CDR3 sequences, 11% seen once; the top ten hold around 3.1%. The time point: longitudinal time-point 3. The sequenced sample consisted of PBMCs. The receptors were gathered from a female donor with HTLV-1-associated myelopathy (HAM/TSP).

This clonotype was counted ten times or more. The chain links TRBV30 to TRBJ2-4, with 9 bases fitting TRBD1. J was trimmed by 6 bases and V by 3 bases; bases with no gene match: 3. The CDR3 sequence is 13 residues long. Germline V gene lookup returns CDR1 GTSNPN and CDR2 SVGIG (reference sequence). The CDR3 DNA sequence: TGTGCCTGGAGACGGACAGGGGCAAACATTCAGTACTTC. Its translation: CAWRRTGANIQYF.

This clonotype was found a few times. A clone one base away is much larger, so this may be a read error. The gene calls are TRBV6-4 and TRBJ2-2; no firm D call. Germline-derived CDR1 and CDR2 are MRHNA and SNTAGT. V was trimmed by 4 bases and J by 7 bases, leaving 16 bases between them. The CDR3 spans 15 residues. The CDR3 region has the DNA TGTGCCAGCAGTGTAGTGGCGGCGGTCATCGGGGAGCTGTTTTTT. Translating gives CASSVVAAVIGELFF.

This clonotype was detected ten times or more. J is TRBJ1-4 and V is TRBV20-1; 8 bases fit TRBD1. J was trimmed by 3 bases and V by 3 bases; bases with no gene match: 0. The CDR3 sequence is 13 residues long. Germline values: CDR1 DFQATT, CDR2 SNEGSKA (reference sequence). The CDR3 region is CSARTGANEKLFF. CDR3 DNA: TGCAGTGCTAGGACAGGGGCTAATGAAAAACTGTTTTTT.

Only a few counts were recorded for this clonotype. J is TRBJ2-7 and V is TRBV28; D is undetermined. This CDR3 comprises 11 residues. CDR1 MDHEN and CDR2 SYDVKM come from the germline V gene. Trimming stripped 3 bases from V and 6 bases from J, with 6 bases between. CDR3 protein: CASSFSAEQYF. For the CDR3, the DNA is TGTGCCAGCAGTTTTAGTGCCGAGCAGTACTTC. The full variable domain, in which reference TRBV28 and TRBJ2-7 provide the parts outside the CDR3, is DVKVTQSSRYLVKRTGEKVFLECVQDMDHENMFWYRQDPGLGLRLIYFSYDVKMKEKGDIPEGYSVSREKKERFSLILESASTNQTSMYLCASSFSAEQYFGPGTRLTVT.

This clonotype appeared many times. The chain joins TRBV15 to TRBJ2-7; tentative D call: TRBD1 (6 bases). Germline V gene lookup returns CDR1 LNHNV and CDR2 YYDKDF (reference sequence). V dropped 0 bases and J dropped 7 bases, with 7 bases sitting between them. The CDR3 covers 12 residues. The CDR3 protein is CATSRDRGEQYF. The CDR3 region has the DNA TGTGCCACCAGCAGAGATAGGGGGGAGCAGTACTTC.

This clonotype was counted ten times or more. This chain joins TRBV5-1 and TRBJ1-6; unclear D gene. The CDR3 length is 14 residues. V was shortened by 5 bases and J by 5 bases, with 11 bases between the two germline ends. CDR1 is SGHRS and CDR2 is YFSETQ in the germline V gene. The CDR3 region has the DNA TGCGCCAGCAGTCCCGTGGGCAATAATTCACCCCTCCACTTT. It is translated as CASSPVGNNSPLHF.

Concerning this clonotype itself: It may be a read error: a sequence one base away is much more abundant. This sequence joins TRBV7-9 and TRBJ2-1; D could derive from TRBD1 or TRBD2 (5 bases each). The CDR3 has 13 residues. Germline V gene sequence: CDR1 SEHNR, CDR2 FQNEAQ (reference sequence). CDR3 protein: CVSSRGTRNEQFF. Written as DNA, the CDR3 is TGTGTCAGCAGCCGAGGGACCCGCAATGAGCAGTTCTTC.

This clonotype occurred many times. This chain joins TRBV5-1 and TRBJ2-5; no firm D call. With 2 bases removed from V and 3 bases from J, the gap between germline ends came to 8 bases. The CDR3 sequence is 13 residues long. Germline V gives CDR1 SGHRS, CDR2 YFSETQ. The CDR3 DNA follows: TGCGCCAGCAGCTTCGCTGGAGAAGAGACCCAGTACTTC. It is translated as CASSFAGEETQYF.

This clonotype appeared a few times. The CDR3 is CASSLAGGLQETQYF. DNA for the CDR3: TGTGCCAGCAGCTTAGCCGGGGGACTCCAAGAGACCCAGTACTTC. The chain combines TRBV7-8 with TRBJ2-5; weak D call: TRBD2 (6 bases). The CDR3 length is 15 residues. Trimming removed 0 bases from V and 1 base from J, with 9 bases in between. The germline gives CDR1 SGHVS, CDR2 FQNEAQ.

This clonotype was detected many times. V gene TRBV2 combines with J gene TRBJ1-5; D remains ambiguous. V gave up 5 bases and J gave up 4 bases, with 9 bases separating them. CDR3 length: 13 residues. The germline gives CDR1 SNHLY, CDR2 FYNNEI. Here the CDR3 reads CASSLGTNQPQHF. For the CDR3, the DNA is TGTGCCAGCAGTTTAGGCACAAATCAGCCCCAGCATTTT.

This clonotype was seen repeatedly, ten times or more. This rearrangement joins TRBV7-2 to TRBJ2-3; tentatively, D is TRBD1 (6 bases). V lost 6 bases and J 2 bases, leaving 12 bases between the germline ends. The CDR3 has 14 amino acids. Per the germline V gene, CDR1 is SGHTA and CDR2 is FQGNSA. The CDR3 protein is CASSWGLITDTQYF. DNA for the CDR3: TGTGCCAGCAGTTGGGGGCTCATCACAGATACGCAGTATTTT.

This clonotype was counted at least ten times. V gene TRBV12-3 or TRBV12-4 combines with J gene TRBJ1-2; D unresolved. This CDR3 region has 14 residues. V was clipped by 3 bases and J by 5 bases, with 13 bases between them. CDR3 region: CASSFGEVTYGYTF. The CDR3 DNA reads as TGTGCCAGCAGTTTCGGGGAGGTGACATATGGCTACACCTTC.

This clonotype has ten or more counts. This sequence joins TRBV5-1 and TRBJ2-1; TRBD2 matches 7 bases. Germline V CDR1 and CDR2: SGHRS, YFSETQ. With 1 base clipped from V and 0 bases from J, the junction kept 4 bases outside the gene matches. This CDR3 is 16 amino acids long. The DNA of the CDR3 is TGCGCCAGCAGCTTGACTACGGGGGGCTCCTACAATGAGCAGTTCTTC. Protein: CASSLTTGGSYNEQFF. The whole variable domain, filled in from reference TRBV5-1 and TRBJ2-1, reads KAGVTQTPRYLIKTRGQQVTLSCSPISGHRSVSWYQQTPGQGLQFLFEYFSETQRNKGNFPGRFSGRQFSNSRSEMNVSTLELGDSALYLCASSLTTGGSYNEQFFGPGTRLTVL.

With regard to this clonotype: The germline gene is not matched at one end of the junction; a read error may be the cause. J is TRBJ1-1 and V is TRBV2; no firm D call. The V gene's germline CDR1 is SNHLY and CDR2 FYNNEI. The CDR3 extends over 13 amino acids. For the CDR3, the DNA is TGTGCCAGCAGTGAGGGTCCGAACTCTGAAGCTTACTTT. This translates into CASSEGPNSEAYF. The full variable domain, completed using reference TRBV2 and TRBJ1-1, is EPEVTQTPSHQVTQMGQEVILRCVPISNHLYFYWYRQILGQKVEFLVSFYNNEISEKSEIFDDQFSVERPDGSNFTLKIRSTKLEDSAMYFCASSEGPNSEAYFGQGTRLTVV.

This clonotype appeared many times. The V gene is TRBV20-1, the J gene TRBJ1-2; D gene ambiguous. CDR3 length: 13 residues. The V gene's germline CDR1 is DFQATT and CDR2 SNEGSKA (reference sequence). V lost 3 bases, J lost 0 bases, and 8 bases lay in between. The CDR3 here is CSARKTANYGYTF. CDR3 DNA: TGCAGTGCTAGGAAAACAGCTAACTATGGCTACACCTTC.

The sample holds many counts of this clonotype. The chain combines TRBV5-1 with TRBJ1-5; D gene unclear. V lost 0 bases and J 0 bases, leaving 7 bases between the germline ends. Germline V gives CDR1 SGHRS, CDR2 YFSETQ. The length of the CDR3 is 15 residues. The CDR3 reads CASSLEPGSNQPQHF. CDR3 DNA: TGCGCCAGCAGCTTGGAACCGGGTAGCAATCAGCCCCAGCATTTT.

This clonotype was seen ten or more times. The chain is built from TRBV7-2 and TRBJ2-3, with 11 bases lining up with TRBD2. The CDR3 totals 15 residues. Germline V CDR1 and CDR2: SGHTA, FQGNSA. After removal of 5 bases from V and 6 bases from J, the junction contained 7 bases not matched to a gene. Here the CDR3 DNA reads TGTGCCAGCAGCCTTAGCGGGGGGGCCGTGGATACGCAGTATTTT. Translated, it gives CASSLSGGAVDTQYF.

A note on this clonotype: Just one base apart from a much larger clone, this may be a read error. This chain uses TRBV19 with TRBJ2-7, with no clear D. CDR1 and CDR2 (germline): LNHDA, SQIVND (reference sequence). This CDR3 is 13 amino acids long. CDR3 sequence reads: CACSPGRNYEQYF. The CDR3 DNA reads as TGTGCCTGTAGCCCCGGACGTAACTACGAGCAGTACTTC.

This clonotype appeared a single time. V and J are TRBV20-1 and TRBJ2-2; weak D call: TRBD2 (6 bases). With 7 bases removed from V and 9 bases from J, the gap between germline ends came to 21 bases. Germline CDR1 DFQATT, CDR2 SNEGSKA (reference sequence). CDR3 size: 14 residues. This chain's CDR3 is CSVRRRGKTRELFF. The CDR3 DNA follows: TGCAGTGTGAGGCGTCGGGGGAAAACCAGGGAGCTGTTTTTT.

This clonotype occurred many times. The chain is built from TRBV20-1 and TRBJ2-5; no firm D call. The CDR3 extends over 16 amino acids. V lost 2 bases to trimming and J lost 1 base, with 17 bases between them. Germline CDR1 and CDR2: DFQATT and SNEGSKA (reference sequence). CDR3 sequence (DNA): TGCAGTGCTAGACCGGTATGGGGAACCAGCCAAGAGACCCAGTACTTC. Its translation is CSARPVWGTSQETQYF.

Many counts were recorded for this clonotype. The V and J genes are TRBV6-5 and TRBJ2-1; 10 bases are a match to TRBD2. This CDR3 has 14 amino acids. Germline V gene data show CDR1 as MNHEY and CDR2 as SVGAGI. The V and J ends lost 5 bases and 8 bases, in that order; junction bases with no gene match: 6. The CDR3, as DNA: TGTGCCAGCAGTCGTAGCGGGGGGTTGGATGAGCAGTTCTTC. Its translation is CASSRSGGLDEQFF.

This clonotype was recorded at least ten times. The rearrangement links TRBV24-1 to TRBJ1-4; unclear D gene. Germline CDR1 reads KGHDR; CDR2 reads SFDVKD. The CDR3 consists of 15 residues. Between the trimmed V and J ends, which lost 4 bases and 11 bases, there was a span of 19 bases. The CDR3 spells CATSDHDGLGGKLFF. Written as DNA, the CDR3 is TGTGCCACCAGTGACCATGACGGTTTGGGTGGGAAACTGTTTTTT.

The sample holds a few counts of this clonotype. The rearrangement joins TRBV6-1 to TRBJ1-5; 8 nucleotides line up with TRBD1. The CDR3 is 16 amino acids. The junction had 6 bases not matched to a gene; V was cut back by 0 bases and J by 5 bases. From germline, CDR1 is MNHNS and CDR2 SASEGT. DNA of the CDR3: TGTGCCAGCAGTGAAGCCGCAGGGGGCGGGTATCAGCCCCAGCATTTT. It codes for CASSEAAGGGYQPQHF.

This clonotype was counted ten times or more. The chain uses TRBV20-1 and TRBJ2-4; 8 bases match TRBD2. Germline trimming cut 2 bases from V and 5 bases from J; bases unmatched to any gene: 8. Germline-derived CDR1 and CDR2 are DFQATT and SNEGSKA (reference sequence). The CDR3 contains 15 residues. The chain's CDR3 is CSARRSRGGQNIQYF. The CDR3 DNA follows: TGCAGTGCTAGACGGTCCCGGGGGGGGCAAAACATTCAGTACTTC.